These 13 T cell receptor beta chains came from one sample sequenced in a study of shared clonotypes between healthy human individuals. Data came from immunoSEQ multiplex PCR; TCRdb stores just in-frame clones and leaves some out. In the table there are about 2.4 million clones, roughly 93% of which are singletons. The sample was naive CD4+ T cells from PBMCs. The subset here: CD45RA+ positively selected. These receptors all come from a young man in good health. Some clones in this sample may be carry-over from other donors' samples.

With respect to this clone: Other DNA sequences in this specimen translate into the identical CDR3. The genes are TRBV18 and TRBJ2-5; the D is unclear. There are 12 residues in the CDR3. Germline loops: CDR1 KGHSH, CDR2 LQKENI. Trimming stripped 3 bases from V and 3 bases from J, with 5 bases between. CDR3 loop: CASSPPKETQYF. Here the CDR3 DNA reads TGTGCCAGCTCACCGCCGAAAGAGACCCAGTACTTC.

The rearrangement joins TRBV9 to TRBJ2-1; D is ambiguous. V was shortened by 2 bases and J by 10 bases, with 19 bases between the two germline ends. The CDR3 runs 15 residues. CDR1 is SGDLS, CDR2 YYNGEE, per germline. CDR3 DNA: TGTGCCAGCAGCGTGGCTGTAGCTTTAAATGTAGAGCAGTTCTTC. Residues: CASSVAVALNVEQFF.

In this sample, this clone turned up once. A far larger clone is off by one base, so a read error is likely. Different DNA sequences within this sample yield the same CDR3. The chain joins TRBV28 to TRBJ1-5; 10 bases agree with TRBD1. In germline, CDR1 is MDHEN, CDR2 SYDVKM. V was pared by 4 bases and J by 6 bases, with 0 bases of the junction left unmatched. CDR3 length: 13 amino acids. CDR3 in amino acids: CASSWTGGQPQHF. The CDR3 DNA is TGTGCCAGCAGTTGGACAGGGGGTCAGCCCCAGCATTTT.

This clone has more than one count but fewer than ten. V is TRBV6-6 and J is TRBJ1-1, with D uncertain. The CDR3 is made up of 13 amino acids. CDR1 is MNHNY, CDR2 SVGAGI, per germline (reference sequence). V lost 5 bases and J lost 4, with 11 bases in between. The chain's CDR3 is CASSLRLSTEAFF. CDR3 nucleotide sequence: TGTGCCAGCAGTCTCCGTCTAAGCACTGAAGCTTTCTTT.

CDR3 sequence: CASTFGQPTDTQYF. CDR3 coding DNA: TGTGCCAGCACCTTCGGACAGCCCACAGATACGCAGTATTTT. The V gene is TRBV2, the J gene TRBJ2-3; D is possibly TRBD1 (6 bases). The CDR3 contains 14 residues. V lost 7 bases and J lost 2, with 13 bases in between. The germline V gene has CDR1 SNHLY and CDR2 FYNNEI.

The chain joins TRBV21-1 to TRBJ2-7. TRBV21-1 is reported as a pseudogene. The CDR3 runs 15 residues. The CDR3 DNA reads as TGTGCCAGCAGCCCCATAAGGGGCCGGGGCAACGAGCAGTACTTC. Residues: CASSPIRGRGNEQYF.

This rearrangement joins TRBV9 to TRBJ2-7; 7 bases match TRBD1. The V segment lost 4 bases and the J segment 2 bases; nucleotides outside the gene matches: 6. The length of the CDR3 is 14 residues. The germline gives CDR1 SGDLS, CDR2 YYNGEE. CDR3: CASSPRDRTYEQYF. In nucleotides, the CDR3 is TGTGCCAGCAGCCCCCGGGACAGAACCTACGAGCAGTACTTC.

Note on this clone: The same CDR3 also results from other DNA sequences found in this sample. This chain joins TRBV6-6 and TRBJ2-3; D gene ambiguous. In germline, CDR1 is MNHNY, CDR2 SVGAGI (reference sequence). V shed 5 bases and J shed 0 bases, with 0 bases lying between them. The CDR3 has 11 residues. Here the CDR3 reads CASSSTDTQYF. As DNA, the CDR3 is TGTGCCAGCAGTAGCACAGATACGCAGTATTTT.

The chain recombines TRBV19 with TRBJ1-3; TRBD1 agrees at 9 bases. Trimming at V came to 6 bases and at J to 9 bases, leaving 6 bases not matched to a gene. The germline gives CDR1 LNHDA, CDR2 SQIVND (reference sequence). CDR3 size: 13 residues. DNA for the CDR3: TGTGCCAGTAGGGGACAGGGTATGAGCACCATATATTTT. It is translated as CASRGQGMSTIYF.

In regard to this clone: The same CDR3 also results from other DNA sequences found in this sample. The J gene is TRBJ1-5, the V gene TRBV2; 7 nucleotides agree with TRBD1. The CDR3 length is 13 residues. CDR1 and CDR2 from the germline V gene are SNHLY and FYNNEI. V was clipped by 6 bases and J by 5 bases; unmatched bases: 4. In DNA form, the CDR3 reads TGTGCCAGCAGAGGCCAGGGGGATCAGCCCCAGCATTTT. It codes for CASRGQGDQPQHF.

The chain combines TRBV9 with TRBJ2-7; maybe TRBD2 (5 bases). The germline CDR1 and CDR2 sequences are SGDLS and YYNGEE. V lost 0 bases, J lost 3 bases, and 13 bases lay in between. CDR3 length: 15 residues. The CDR3 nucleotides are TGTGCCAGCAGCGTAGAGGTAGGAGGTCGCTACGAGCAGTACTTC. As protein: CASSVEVGGRYEQYF.

The chain combines TRBV7-2 with TRBJ2-3, with D perhaps matching TRBD1 (6 bases). This CDR3 region has 14 residues. The germline V gene has CDR1 SGHTA and CDR2 FQGNSA. The V and J ends lost 5 bases and 0 bases respectively, with 9 bases between them. CDR3 amino acids: CASSERGSTDTQYF. CDR3 DNA sequence: TGTGCCAGCAGCGAGAGGGGGAGCACAGATACGCAGTATTTT.

The gene calls are TRBV18 and TRBJ1-4; no clear D. V was trimmed by 3 bases and J by 8 bases, leaving 16 bases between them. This CDR3 contains 15 residues. CDR1 and CDR2 from the germline V gene are KGHSH and LQKENI. CDR3 sequence reads: CASSPSGWGYEKLFF. DNA for the CDR3: TGTGCCAGCTCACCCTCGGGATGGGGATACGAAAAACTGTTTTTT.